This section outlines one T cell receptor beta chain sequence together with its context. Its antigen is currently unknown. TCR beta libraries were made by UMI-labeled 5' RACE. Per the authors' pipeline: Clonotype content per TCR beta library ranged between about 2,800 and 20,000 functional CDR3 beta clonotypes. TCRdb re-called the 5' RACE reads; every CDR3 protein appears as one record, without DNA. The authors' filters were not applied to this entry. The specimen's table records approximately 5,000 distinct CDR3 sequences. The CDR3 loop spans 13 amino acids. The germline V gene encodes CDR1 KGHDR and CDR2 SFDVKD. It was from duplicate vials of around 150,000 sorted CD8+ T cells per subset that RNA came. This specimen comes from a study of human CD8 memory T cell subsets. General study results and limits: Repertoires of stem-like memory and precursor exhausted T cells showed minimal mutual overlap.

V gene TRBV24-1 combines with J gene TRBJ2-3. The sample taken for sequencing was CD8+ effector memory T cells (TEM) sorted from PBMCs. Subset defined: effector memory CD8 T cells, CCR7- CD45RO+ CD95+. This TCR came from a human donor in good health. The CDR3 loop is CATSAPVTDTQYF.